These 20 T cell receptor beta chains were sequenced from one sample in a study of blood T cells in healthy people across ages. A sample-barcoded 5' primer and a J-beta primer mix were used in a second PCR of roughly 7 to 12 cycles. TCRdb called the 5' RACE reads again in MiXCR, with one record for every CDR3 protein. Of about 1.1 million distinct CDR3 sequences listed, 35% to 45% are singletons. Sequences were obtained from blood. Receptors originate from a man younger than 35 in good health.

The chain is built from TRBV6-5 and TRBJ1-1; tentative D call: TRBD1 (5 bases). V gave up 4 bases and J gave up 3 bases, with 24 bases separating them. Germline lookup yields CDR1 MNHEY and CDR2 SVGAGI. The CDR3 spans 18 residues. The CDR3 spells CASSSTVQNRRLDTEAFF. In DNA, the CDR3 is TGTGCCAGCAGTTCGACGGTACAGAACAGGAGGCTAGACACTGAAGCTTTCTTT.

The gene calls are TRBV27 and TRBJ2-5; the D gene is possibly TRBD1 (5 bases). There are 12 residues in the CDR3. In germline, CDR1 is MNHEY, CDR2 SMNVEV (reference sequence). V was cut by 6 bases and J by 5 bases, with 10 bases left in between. The chain's CDR3 is CASRNPGETQYF. CDR3 bases: TGTGCCAGCAGGAACCCAGGGGAGACCCAGTACTTC.

This clonotype turned up a few times. V and J are TRBV6-5 and TRBJ1-2; 10 bases are shared with TRBD1. CDR3 size: 14 residues. Germline CDR1 and CDR2: MNHEY and SVGAGI. Trimming took 6 bases from V and 7 from J; bases not matched to a gene: 8. The DNA for the CDR3 is TGTGCCAGCAGCCAAGGGACAGGGGAGGGTGGCTACACCTTC. Its protein product is CASSQGTGEGGYTF.

The gene calls are TRBV20-1 and TRBJ1-2, with 7 nucleotides matching TRBD1. Germline V gene lookup returns CDR1 DFQATT and CDR2 SNEGSKA (reference sequence). V was pared by 0 bases and J by 8 bases, with 15 bases of the junction left unmatched. This CDR3 spans 16 amino acids. The CDR3 region is CSARDRTGWSLGGYTF. CDR3 nucleotides: TGCAGTGCTAGAGACAGGACAGGCTGGAGTTTGGGGGGCTACACCTTC.

The CDR3 protein is CSVEEVSYGYTF. The DNA of the CDR3 is TGCAGCGTTGAGGAGGTCAGCTATGGCTACACCTTC. The rearrangement joins TRBV29-1 to TRBJ1-2; D gene ambiguous. The ends were cut back, 3 bases at V and 4 bases at J, with 9 bases in the middle. The CDR3 runs to 12 residues. Looked up from germline, CDR1 is SQVTM and CDR2 is ANQGSEA.

The chain combines TRBV20-1 with TRBJ2-5; D is unclear. Germline assignment: CDR1 DFQATT and CDR2 SNEGSKA (reference sequence). The CDR3 has 10 residues. V was trimmed by 2 bases and J by 11 bases, leaving 9 bases between them. The CDR3 spells CSARKVEQYF. The CDR3 nucleotides are TGCAGTGCTAGAAAGGTGGAACAGTACTTC.

The chain combines TRBV27 with TRBJ2-1; D call uncertain. V gave up 11 bases and J gave up 5 bases, with 19 bases separating them. This CDR3 contains 14 residues. The germline V gene encodes CDR1 MNHEY and CDR2 SMNVEV (reference sequence). For the CDR3, the DNA is TGTGCCTCCTCTCCGGTCCCAGCAAACAATGAGCAGTTCTTC. Translating it yields CASSPVPANNEQFF.

This clonotype is a singleton in its sample. V gene TRBV9 combines with J gene TRBJ2-1, with D possibly being TRBD2 (5 bases). Trimming took 4 bases from V and 10 from J, leaving 21 bases between them. Germline CDR1 is SGDLS and CDR2 is YYNGEE. This CDR3 is built from 15 residues. The CDR3 nucleotides are TGTGCCAGCAGCCGTATGGGAGCCACTACCTACGAGCAGTTCTTC. Translated: CASSRMGATTYEQFF.

The J gene is TRBJ1-5, the V gene TRBV21-1; the listed D gene, TRBD1, was not tested against the DNA. TRBV21-1 is shown as a pseudogene. This CDR3 is 14 amino acids long. CDR3 in amino acids: CASSSRDPNQPQHF. The CDR3 nucleotides are TGTGCCAGCAGCAGCCGGGACCCCAATCAGCCCCAGCATTTT.

This clonotype was seen many times. The chain links TRBV7-3 to TRBJ2-2, with TRBD2 identical over 14 bases. CDR1 is SGHTA, CDR2 FQGTGA, per germline. V dropped 1 base and J dropped 6; count of bases not matched to a gene: 1. The CDR3 has 16 amino acids. DNA of the CDR3: TGTGCCAGCAGCTTAAAGACTAGCGGGGGGGCCGGGGAGCTGTTTTTT. Translating it yields CASSLKTSGGAGELFF.

The chain recombines TRBV30 with TRBJ1-2; D gene uncertain. The V end lost 4 bases, the J end lost 1 base, and 4 bases lay between the germline ends. This CDR3 is 11 amino acids long. Germline V CDR1 and CDR2: GTSNPN, SVGIG (reference sequence). The CDR3 here is CAWNFNYGYTF. CDR3 DNA: TGTGCCTGGAACTTTAACTATGGCTACACCTTC.

As to this clonotype: A much bigger clone sits one base away, suggesting this may be a read error. This chain uses TRBV2 with TRBJ1-2, with no clear D. Between the trimmed V and J ends, which lost 3 bases and 7 bases, there was a span of 3 bases. The germline CDR1 and CDR2 sequences are SNHLY and FYNNEI. The CDR3 consists of 10 residues. The CDR3 DNA follows: TGTGCCAGCAGTGAGACTGGCTACACCTTC. Residues: CASSETGYTF.

This clonotype was counted a single time. V is TRBV4-3 and J is TRBJ2-3, with 12 bases identical to TRBD2. Germline-derived CDR1 and CDR2 are LGHNA and YSLEER. There are 14 residues in the CDR3. V gave up 4 bases and J gave up 14 bases; unmatched junction bases: 10. This chain's CDR3 is CASSRVLAGGRLYF. CDR3 nucleotide sequence: TGCGCCAGCAGCCGAGTGCTAGCGGGGGGGCGTCTGTATTTT.

The genes are TRBV6-5 and TRBJ2-7, with no clear D. The germline V gene encodes CDR1 MNHEY and CDR2 SVGAGI. CDR3 length: 13 amino acids. Trimming left V 8 bases short and J 5 bases short, with 16 bases between. CDR3 protein: CASRTTPRDEQYF. CDR3 bases: TGTGCCAGCCGAACGACCCCTCGCGACGAGCAGTACTTC.

The sample holds many counts of this clonotype. This chain uses TRBV5-1 with TRBJ1-2; tentative D call: TRBD1 (5 bases). Germline CDR1 SGHRS, CDR2 YFSETQ. V was cut by 5 bases and J by 1 base, with 21 bases left in between. The length of the CDR3 is 17 residues. The CDR3 sequence: CASSLGLGPTGNYGYTF. The CDR3 coding sequence is TGCGCCAGCAGTCTCGGATTGGGACCGACGGGTAACTATGGCTACACCTTC. Full variable domain (missing parts from reference TRBV5-1 and TRBJ1-2): KAGVTQTPRYLIKTRGQQVTLSCSPISGHRSVSWYQQTPGQGLQFLFEYFSETQRNKGNFPGRFSGRQFSNSRSEMNVSTLELGDSALYLCASSLGLGPTGNYGYTFGSGTRLTVV.

The J gene is TRBJ1-4, the V gene TRBV12-3 or TRBV12-4, with 11 nucleotides matching TRBD1. The CDR3 contains 18 residues. Trimming took 8 bases from V and 1 from J; bases not matched to a gene: 12. CDR3 amino acids: CASARGDRGWKTNEKLFF. The CDR3 coding sequence is TGTGCCAGCGCCAGAGGGGACAGGGGGTGGAAAACTAATGAAAAACTGTTTTTT.

This clonotype was counted only a few times. J is TRBJ2-3 and V is TRBV20-1; 13 bases map to TRBD2. CDR1 and CDR2 from the germline V gene are DFQATT and SNEGSKA (reference sequence). The V gene end was trimmed by 3 bases and the J gene end by 2 bases; junction bases not matched to a gene: 11. The CDR3 spans 18 residues. CDR3 sequence (DNA): TGCAGTGCTAGTTACCGACTAGCGGGGGGACGATACACAGATACGCAGTATTTT. Protein product: CSASYRLAGGRYTDTQYF.

The sample holds a few counts of this clonotype. The CDR3 DNA reads as TGTGCCAGCAGCCAAATCCGGGGACAGGAGAACACTGAAGCTTTCTTT. It encodes CASSQIRGQENTEAFF. The chain carries TRBV4-2 and TRBJ1-1; 8 bases are shared with TRBD1. Germline V gene sequence: CDR1 LGHNA, CDR2 YNFKEQ. This CDR3 spans 16 amino acids. The trim removed 2 bases at V and 1 base at J, leaving 6 bases unmatched.

This clonotype was recorded a few times. This chain connects TRBV6-5 to TRBJ2-3; D is ambiguous. The CDR3 extends over 14 amino acids. V lost 2 bases, J lost 3 bases, and 9 bases lay in between. In germline, CDR1 is MNHEY, CDR2 SVGAGI. The CDR3 reads CASSYELETDTQYF. In DNA form, the CDR3 reads TGTGCCAGCAGTTACGAGCTCGAAACAGATACGCAGTATTTT.

This sequence joins TRBV7-2 and TRBJ2-3; the match to TRBD2 covers 9 bases. The V gene end was trimmed by 5 bases and the J gene end by 5 bases; junction bases not matched to a gene: 8. The CDR3 runs to 15 residues. Germline V gene data show CDR1 as SGHTA and CDR2 as FQGNSA. The CDR3 nucleotides read TGTGCCAGCAGCCCCGCGGGGCGGGGGGGAGATACGCAGTATTTT. Protein: CASSPAGRGGDTQYF.